Shown below are 9 T cell receptor beta chains from a single sample sequenced in a study of a mutant IDH1 vaccine in newly diagnosed glioma listed by TCRdb under 2021. Their target antigens are unknown. The protocol used for the library was the immunoSEQ multiplex PCR assay. TCRdb re-hosts the immuneACCESS table, in-frame sequences only. Its copies lack some clones; in the studies checked, an unresolved V gene accounts for under half of them, and the cause for the rest is not known. Within this sample are roughly 45,000 clones, with about 88% of them counted one time only. The ten most abundant clones make up 2% to 3% of the sample. The time point label on this specimen signifies: week 23, last vaccination. Every vaccine dose consisted of 300 ug of a 20-mer mutant IDH1 peptide in Montanide, administered subcutaneously together with topical imiquimod. This sample comprised PBMCs, obtained from a glioma patient whose treatment included an IDH1 peptide vaccine. Every receptor here comes from a woman aged 18 to 35 with glioma. Some clones in this sample may be carry-over from other donors' samples.

This clone came up once. J is TRBJ2-7 and V is TRBV29-1, with D possibly being TRBD2 (7 bases). CDR1 is SQVTM, CDR2 ANQGSEA, per germline. V was cut by 0 bases and J by 0 bases, with 15 bases left in between. This CDR3 contains 16 residues. CDR3 sequence: CSVEDRRGASSYEQYF. The DNA of the CDR3 is TGCAGCGTTGAAGATCGACGGGGGGCTAGCTCCTACGAGCAGTACTTC.

The gene calls are TRBV5-1 and TRBJ2-7, with 14 bases that match TRBD2. V lost 3 bases and J lost 6; bases outside the gene matches: 2. CDR3 size: 14 residues. The germline gives CDR1 SGHRS, CDR2 YFSETQ. In DNA form, the CDR3 reads TGCGCCAGCAGCTCGGGACTAGCGGGAGTCGAGCAGTACTTC. It specifies CASSSGLAGVEQYF.

The V gene is TRBV7-2, the J gene TRBJ2-1, with TRBD2 as a possible D gene (7 bases). The CDR3 has 15 amino acids. The V gene's germline CDR1 is SGHTA and CDR2 FQGNSA. Between the trimmed V and J ends, which lost 5 bases and 7 bases, there was a span of 18 bases. CDR3 protein: CASSAWGGVSNEQFF. The CDR3 DNA is TGTGCCAGCAGCGCGTGGGGGGGCGTGAGTAATGAGCAGTTCTTC.

The chain combines TRBV29-1 with TRBJ1-1; no reliable D call. V lost 5 bases and J lost 0, with 16 bases in between. This CDR3 spans 15 amino acids. Germline V lookup: CDR1 SQVTM, CDR2 ANQGSEA. CDR3 protein: CSVTFTDIMNTEAFF. The CDR3 region has the DNA TGCAGCGTTACCTTTACAGACATCATGAACACTGAAGCTTTCTTT.

The chain combines TRBV4-1 with TRBJ2-3; TRBD2 agrees at 15 bases. Trimming at V came to 0 bases and at J to 10 bases, leaving 5 bases not matched to a gene. The CDR3 sequence is 16 residues long. The germline V gene encodes CDR1 MGHRA and CDR2 YSYEKL. The CDR3 protein is CASSQEGTSGGSAQYF. CDR3 DNA sequence: TGCGCCAGCAGCCAAGAGGGGACTAGCGGGGGGTCCGCGCAGTATTTT.

V is TRBV4-3 and J is TRBJ2-7, with TRBD2 as a possible D gene (5 bases). This CDR3 has 15 residues. Trimming took 0 bases from V and 2 from J, leaving 11 bases between them. Germline CDR1 and CDR2: LGHNA and YSLEER. This CDR3 reads CASSQEGRGTYEQYF. CDR3 DNA sequence: TGCGCCAGCAGCCAAGAGGGTCGGGGTACCTACGAGCAGTACTTC.

The genes are TRBV5-6 and TRBJ1-5; D gene unclear. The CDR3 contains 17 residues. CDR1 SGHDT and CDR2 YYEEEE come from the germline V gene. Deletions cut 2 bases from V and 0 bases from J, with 15 bases between. This CDR3 reads CASSFNLRGSSNQPQHF. The CDR3 DNA reads TGTGCCAGCAGCTTTAATCTACGCGGATCTAGCAATCAGCCCCAGCATTTT.

The chain recombines TRBV19 with TRBJ2-7; 8 bases align to TRBD1. V gave up 3 bases and J gave up 5 bases; unmatched junction bases: 12. Germline V CDR1 and CDR2: LNHDA, SQIVND (reference sequence). CDR3 length: 16 amino acids. Written as DNA, the CDR3 is TGTGCCAGTAGTATTCGGCGGACAGGGTCAAGGGACGAGCAGTACTTC. As protein: CASSIRRTGSRDEQYF. The variable domain in full, with the rest retrieved from reference TRBV19 and TRBJ2-7, is DGGITQSPKYLFRKEGQNVTLSCEQNLNHDAMYWYRQDPGQGLRLIYYSQIVNDFQKGDIAEGYSVSREKKESFPLTVTSAQKNPTAFYLCASSIRRTGSRDEQYFGPGTRLTVT.

The V gene is TRBV11-2, the J gene TRBJ1-1, with D uncertain. The V end was cut by 1 base, the J end by 4 bases, with 10 bases between. The V gene's germline CDR1 is SGHAT and CDR2 FQNNGV. The CDR3 totals 14 residues. CDR3 sequence reads: CASSLVFSSTEAFF. The CDR3 nucleotides read TGTGCCAGCAGCTTAGTGTTCTCGAGCACTGAAGCTTTCTTT.